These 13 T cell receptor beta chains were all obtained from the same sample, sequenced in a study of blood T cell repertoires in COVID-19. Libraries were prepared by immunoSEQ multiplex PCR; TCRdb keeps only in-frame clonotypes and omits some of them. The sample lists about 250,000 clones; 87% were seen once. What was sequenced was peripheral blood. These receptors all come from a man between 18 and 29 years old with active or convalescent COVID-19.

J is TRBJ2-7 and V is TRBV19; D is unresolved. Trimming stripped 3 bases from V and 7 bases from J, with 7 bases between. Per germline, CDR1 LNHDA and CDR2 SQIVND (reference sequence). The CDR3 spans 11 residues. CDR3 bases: TGTGCCAGTAGTATGGGCTTTGAGCAGTACTTC. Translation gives CASSMGFEQYF. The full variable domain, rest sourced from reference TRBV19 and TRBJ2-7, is DGGITQSPKYLFRKEGQNVTLSCEQNLNHDAMYWYRQDPGQGLRLIYYSQIVNDFQKGDIAEGYSVSREKKESFPLTVTSAQKNPTAFYLCASSMGFEQYFGPGTRLTVT.

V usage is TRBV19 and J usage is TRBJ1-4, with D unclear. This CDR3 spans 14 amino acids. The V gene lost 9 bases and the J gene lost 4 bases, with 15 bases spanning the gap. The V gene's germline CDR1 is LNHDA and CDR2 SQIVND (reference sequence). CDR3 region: CASKTWEINEKLFF. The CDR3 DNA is TGTGCCAGCAAAACCTGGGAGATTAATGAAAAACTGTTTTTT.

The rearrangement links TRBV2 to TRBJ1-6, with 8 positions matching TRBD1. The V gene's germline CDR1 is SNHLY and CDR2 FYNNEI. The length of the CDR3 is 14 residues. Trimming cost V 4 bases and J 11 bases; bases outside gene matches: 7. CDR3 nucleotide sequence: TGTGCCAGCAGTGTTGGGACAGGTGTGACACCCCTCCACTTT. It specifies CASSVGTGVTPLHF.

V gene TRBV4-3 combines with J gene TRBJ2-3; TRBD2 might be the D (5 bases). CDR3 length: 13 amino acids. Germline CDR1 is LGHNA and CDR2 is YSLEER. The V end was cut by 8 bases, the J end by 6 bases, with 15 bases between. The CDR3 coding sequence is TGCGCCAGCTCGGGATCTATCGAGGATACGCAGTATTTT. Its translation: CASSGSIEDTQYF.

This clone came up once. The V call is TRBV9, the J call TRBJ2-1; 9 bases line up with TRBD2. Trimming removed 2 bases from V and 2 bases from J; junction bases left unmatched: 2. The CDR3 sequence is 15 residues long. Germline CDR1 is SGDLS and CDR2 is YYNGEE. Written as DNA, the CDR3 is TGTGCCAGCAGCGTTAGCGGGGGAACCTACAATGAGCAGTTCTTC. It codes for CASSVSGGTYNEQFF.

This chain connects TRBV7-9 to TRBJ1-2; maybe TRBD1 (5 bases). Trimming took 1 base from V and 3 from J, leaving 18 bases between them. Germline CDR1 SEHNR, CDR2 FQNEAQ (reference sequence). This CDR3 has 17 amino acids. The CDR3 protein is CASSLEAGRPGHYGYTF. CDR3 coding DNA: TGTGCCAGCAGCTTAGAAGCGGGACGGCCGGGACACTATGGCTACACCTTC.

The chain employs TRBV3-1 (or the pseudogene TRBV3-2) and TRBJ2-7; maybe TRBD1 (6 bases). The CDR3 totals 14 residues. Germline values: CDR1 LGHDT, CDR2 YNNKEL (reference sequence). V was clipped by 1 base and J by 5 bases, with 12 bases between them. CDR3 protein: CASSQGRGFDEQYF. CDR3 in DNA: TGTGCCAGCAGCCAAGGCAGGGGATTCGACGAGCAGTACTTC.

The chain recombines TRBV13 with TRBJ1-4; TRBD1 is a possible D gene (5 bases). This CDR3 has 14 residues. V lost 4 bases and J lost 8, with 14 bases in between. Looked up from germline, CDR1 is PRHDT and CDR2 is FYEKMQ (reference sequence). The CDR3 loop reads CASSSVGTREKLFF. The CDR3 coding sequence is TGTGCCAGCAGCTCAGTCGGGACTCGGGAAAAACTGTTTTTT.

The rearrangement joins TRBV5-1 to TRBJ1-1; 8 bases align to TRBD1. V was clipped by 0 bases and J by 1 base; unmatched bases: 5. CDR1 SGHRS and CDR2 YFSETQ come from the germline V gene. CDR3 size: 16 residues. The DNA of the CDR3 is TGCGCCAGCAGCTTGGCTTACAGGGGGACGAACACTGAAGCTTTCTTT. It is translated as CASSLAYRGTNTEAFF.

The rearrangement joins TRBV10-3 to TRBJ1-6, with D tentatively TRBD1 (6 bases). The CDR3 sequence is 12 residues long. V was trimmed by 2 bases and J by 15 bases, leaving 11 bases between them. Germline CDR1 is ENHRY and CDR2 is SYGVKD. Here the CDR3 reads CAISEPEGDLHF. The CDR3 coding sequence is TGTGCCATCAGTGAGCCAGAGGGGGACCTCCACTTT.

CDR3 nucleotides: TGTGCCAGCAGCCATACATGGGGGACTAGCGGGAGTAATTACAATGAGCAGTTCTTC. Its protein is CASSHTWGTSGSNYNEQFF. The chain uses TRBV3-1 (or the pseudogene TRBV3-2) and TRBJ2-1; 14 positions match TRBD2. The CDR3 covers 19 residues. The ends lost 3 bases at V and 4 bases at J; junction bases unmatched: 11. Looked up from germline, CDR1 is LGHDT and CDR2 is YNNKEL (reference sequence).

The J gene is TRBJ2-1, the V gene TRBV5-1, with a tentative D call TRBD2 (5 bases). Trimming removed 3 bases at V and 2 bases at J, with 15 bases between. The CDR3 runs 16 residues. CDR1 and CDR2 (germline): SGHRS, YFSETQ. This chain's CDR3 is CASSWSEGAAYNEQFF. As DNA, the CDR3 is TGCGCCAGCAGCTGGTCAGAGGGAGCCGCCTACAATGAGCAGTTCTTC.

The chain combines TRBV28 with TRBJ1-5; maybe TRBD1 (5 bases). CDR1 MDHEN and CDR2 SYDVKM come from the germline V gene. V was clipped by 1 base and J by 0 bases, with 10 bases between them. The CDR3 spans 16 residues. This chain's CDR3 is CASSLLRQNSNQPQHF. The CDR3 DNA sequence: TGTGCCAGCAGTTTATTGAGACAGAATAGCAATCAGCCCCAGCATTTT.